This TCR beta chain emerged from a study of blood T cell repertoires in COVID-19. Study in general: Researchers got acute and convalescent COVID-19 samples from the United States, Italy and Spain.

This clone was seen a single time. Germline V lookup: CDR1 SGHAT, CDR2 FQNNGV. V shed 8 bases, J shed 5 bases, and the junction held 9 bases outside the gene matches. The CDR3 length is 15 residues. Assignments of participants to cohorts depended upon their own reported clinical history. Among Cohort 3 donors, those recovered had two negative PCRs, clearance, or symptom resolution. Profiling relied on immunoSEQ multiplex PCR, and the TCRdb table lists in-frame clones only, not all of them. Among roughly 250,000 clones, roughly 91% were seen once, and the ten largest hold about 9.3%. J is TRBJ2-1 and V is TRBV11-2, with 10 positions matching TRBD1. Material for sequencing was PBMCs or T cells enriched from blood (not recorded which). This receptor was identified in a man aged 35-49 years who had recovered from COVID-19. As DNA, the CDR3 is TGTGCCAGCGGGGACAGGGGATACCAAGACAATGAGCAGTTCTTC. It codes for CASGDRGYQDNEQFF.